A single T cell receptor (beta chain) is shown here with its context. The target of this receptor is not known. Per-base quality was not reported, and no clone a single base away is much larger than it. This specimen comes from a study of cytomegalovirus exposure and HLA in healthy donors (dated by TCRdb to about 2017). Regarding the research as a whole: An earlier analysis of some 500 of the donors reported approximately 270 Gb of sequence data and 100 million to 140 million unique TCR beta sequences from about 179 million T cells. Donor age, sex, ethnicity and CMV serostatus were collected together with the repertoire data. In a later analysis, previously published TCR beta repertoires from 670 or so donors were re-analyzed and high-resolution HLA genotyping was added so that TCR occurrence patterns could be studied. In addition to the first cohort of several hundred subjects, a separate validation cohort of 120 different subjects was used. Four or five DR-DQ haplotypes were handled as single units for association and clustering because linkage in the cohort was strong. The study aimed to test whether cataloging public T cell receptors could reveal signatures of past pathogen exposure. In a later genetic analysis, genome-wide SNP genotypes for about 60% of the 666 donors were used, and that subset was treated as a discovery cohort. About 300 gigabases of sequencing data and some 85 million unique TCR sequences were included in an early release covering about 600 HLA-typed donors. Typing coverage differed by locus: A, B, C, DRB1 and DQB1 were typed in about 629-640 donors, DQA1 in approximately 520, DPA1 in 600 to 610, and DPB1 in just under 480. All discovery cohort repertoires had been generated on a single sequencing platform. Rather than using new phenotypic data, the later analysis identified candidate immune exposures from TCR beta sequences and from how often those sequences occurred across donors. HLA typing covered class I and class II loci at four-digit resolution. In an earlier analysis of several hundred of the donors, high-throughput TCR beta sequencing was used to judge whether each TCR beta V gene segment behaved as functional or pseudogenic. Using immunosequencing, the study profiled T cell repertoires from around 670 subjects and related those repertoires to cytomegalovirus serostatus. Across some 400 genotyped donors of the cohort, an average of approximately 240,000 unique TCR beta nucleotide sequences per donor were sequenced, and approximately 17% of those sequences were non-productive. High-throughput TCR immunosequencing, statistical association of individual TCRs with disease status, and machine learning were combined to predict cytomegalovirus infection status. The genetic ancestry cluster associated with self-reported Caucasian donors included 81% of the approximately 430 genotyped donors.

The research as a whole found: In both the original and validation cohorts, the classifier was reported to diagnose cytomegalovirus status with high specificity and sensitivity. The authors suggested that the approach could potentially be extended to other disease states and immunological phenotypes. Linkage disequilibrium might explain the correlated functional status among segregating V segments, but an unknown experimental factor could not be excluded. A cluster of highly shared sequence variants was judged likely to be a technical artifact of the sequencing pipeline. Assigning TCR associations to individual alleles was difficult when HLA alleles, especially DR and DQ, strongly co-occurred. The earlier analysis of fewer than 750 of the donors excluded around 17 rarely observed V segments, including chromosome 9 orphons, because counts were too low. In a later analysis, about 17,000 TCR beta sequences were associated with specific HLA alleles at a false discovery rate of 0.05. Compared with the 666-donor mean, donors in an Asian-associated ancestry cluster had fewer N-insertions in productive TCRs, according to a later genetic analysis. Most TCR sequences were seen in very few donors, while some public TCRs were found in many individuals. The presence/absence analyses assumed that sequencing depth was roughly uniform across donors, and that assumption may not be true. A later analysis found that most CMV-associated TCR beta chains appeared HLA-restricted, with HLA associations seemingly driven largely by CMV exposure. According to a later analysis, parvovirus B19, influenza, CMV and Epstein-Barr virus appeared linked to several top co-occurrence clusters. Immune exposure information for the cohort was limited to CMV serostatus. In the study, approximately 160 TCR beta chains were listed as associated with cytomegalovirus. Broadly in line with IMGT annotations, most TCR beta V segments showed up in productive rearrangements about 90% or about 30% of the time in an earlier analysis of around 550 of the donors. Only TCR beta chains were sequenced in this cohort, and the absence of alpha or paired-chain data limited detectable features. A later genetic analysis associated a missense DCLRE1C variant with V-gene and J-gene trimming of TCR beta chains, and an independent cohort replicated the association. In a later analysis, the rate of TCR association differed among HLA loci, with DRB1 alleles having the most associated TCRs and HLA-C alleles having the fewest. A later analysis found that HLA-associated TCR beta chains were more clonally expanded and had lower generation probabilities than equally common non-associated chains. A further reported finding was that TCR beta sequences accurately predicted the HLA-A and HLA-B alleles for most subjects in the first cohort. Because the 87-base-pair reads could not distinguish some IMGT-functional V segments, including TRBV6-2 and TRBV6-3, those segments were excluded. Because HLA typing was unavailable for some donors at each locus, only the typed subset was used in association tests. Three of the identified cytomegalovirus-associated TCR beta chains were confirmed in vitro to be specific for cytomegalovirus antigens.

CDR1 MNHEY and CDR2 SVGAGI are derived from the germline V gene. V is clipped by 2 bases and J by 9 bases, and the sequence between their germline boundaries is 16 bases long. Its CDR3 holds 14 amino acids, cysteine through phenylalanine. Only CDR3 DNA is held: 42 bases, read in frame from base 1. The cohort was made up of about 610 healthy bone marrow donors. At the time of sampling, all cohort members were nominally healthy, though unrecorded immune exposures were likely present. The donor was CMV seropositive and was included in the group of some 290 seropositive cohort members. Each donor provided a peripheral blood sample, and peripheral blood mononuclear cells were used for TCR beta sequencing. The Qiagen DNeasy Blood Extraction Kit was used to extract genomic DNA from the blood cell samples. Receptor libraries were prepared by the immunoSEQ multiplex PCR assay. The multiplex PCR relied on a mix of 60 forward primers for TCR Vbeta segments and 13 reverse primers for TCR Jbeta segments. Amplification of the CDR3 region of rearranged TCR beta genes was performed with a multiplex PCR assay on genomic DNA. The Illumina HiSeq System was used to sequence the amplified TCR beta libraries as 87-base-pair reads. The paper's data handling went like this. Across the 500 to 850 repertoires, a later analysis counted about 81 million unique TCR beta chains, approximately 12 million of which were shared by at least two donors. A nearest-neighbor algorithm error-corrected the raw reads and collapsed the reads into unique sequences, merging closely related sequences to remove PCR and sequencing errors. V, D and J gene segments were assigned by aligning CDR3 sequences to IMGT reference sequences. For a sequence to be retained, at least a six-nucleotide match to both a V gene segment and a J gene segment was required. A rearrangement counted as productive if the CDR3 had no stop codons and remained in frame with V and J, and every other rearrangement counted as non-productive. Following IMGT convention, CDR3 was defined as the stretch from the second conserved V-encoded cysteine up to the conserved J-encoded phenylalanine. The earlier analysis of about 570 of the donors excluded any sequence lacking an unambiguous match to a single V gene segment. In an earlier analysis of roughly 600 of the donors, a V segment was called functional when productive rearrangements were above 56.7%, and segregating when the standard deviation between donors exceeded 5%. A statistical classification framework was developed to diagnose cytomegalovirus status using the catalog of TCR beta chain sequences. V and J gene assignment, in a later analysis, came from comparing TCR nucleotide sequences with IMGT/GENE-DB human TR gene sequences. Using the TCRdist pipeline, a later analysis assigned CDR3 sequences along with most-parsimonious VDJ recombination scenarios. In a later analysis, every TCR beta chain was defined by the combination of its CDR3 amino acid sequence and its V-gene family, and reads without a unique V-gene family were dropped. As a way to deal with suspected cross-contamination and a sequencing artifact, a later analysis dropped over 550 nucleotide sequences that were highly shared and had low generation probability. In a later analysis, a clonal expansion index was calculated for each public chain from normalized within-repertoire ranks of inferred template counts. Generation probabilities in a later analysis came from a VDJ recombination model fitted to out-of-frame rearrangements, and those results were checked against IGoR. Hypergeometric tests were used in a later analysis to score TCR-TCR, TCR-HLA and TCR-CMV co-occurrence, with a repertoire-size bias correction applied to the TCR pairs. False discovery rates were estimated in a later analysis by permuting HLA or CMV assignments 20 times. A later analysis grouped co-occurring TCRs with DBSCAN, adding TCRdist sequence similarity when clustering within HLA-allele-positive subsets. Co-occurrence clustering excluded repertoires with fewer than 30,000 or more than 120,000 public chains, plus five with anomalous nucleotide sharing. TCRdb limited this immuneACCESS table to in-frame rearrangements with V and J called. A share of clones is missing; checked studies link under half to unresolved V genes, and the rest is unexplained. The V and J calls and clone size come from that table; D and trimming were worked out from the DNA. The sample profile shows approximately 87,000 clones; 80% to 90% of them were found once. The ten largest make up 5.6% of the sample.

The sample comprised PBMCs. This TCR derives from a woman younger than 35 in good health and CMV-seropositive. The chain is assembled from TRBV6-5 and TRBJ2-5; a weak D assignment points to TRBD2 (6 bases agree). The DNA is TGTGCCAGCAGTTACCGGGGTAGCGGCACAGCCCAGTACTTC. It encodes CASSYRGSGTAQYF.